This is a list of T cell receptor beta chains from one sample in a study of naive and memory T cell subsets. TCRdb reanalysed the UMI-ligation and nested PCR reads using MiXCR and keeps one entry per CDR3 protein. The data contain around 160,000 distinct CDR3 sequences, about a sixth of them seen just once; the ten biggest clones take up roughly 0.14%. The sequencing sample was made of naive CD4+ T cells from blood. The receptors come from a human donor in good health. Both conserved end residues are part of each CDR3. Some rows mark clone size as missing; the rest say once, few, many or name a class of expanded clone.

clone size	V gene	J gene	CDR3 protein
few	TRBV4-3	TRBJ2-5	CASSQSPLETQYF
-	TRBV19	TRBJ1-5	CASKSGTGEYQPQHF
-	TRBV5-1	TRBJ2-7	CASSFGTGREQYF
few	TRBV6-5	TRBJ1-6	CASSYSVLLGSGSPLHF
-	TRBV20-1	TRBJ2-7	CSARDLVRGGGPRDEQYF
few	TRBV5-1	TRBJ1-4	CASSSRLGHEKLFF
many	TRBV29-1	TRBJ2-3	CSVERADTQYF
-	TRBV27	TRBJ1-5	CASSLSSRWAEPQHF
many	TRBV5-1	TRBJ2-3	CASSLGTSGSTDTQYF
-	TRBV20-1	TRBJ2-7	CSARAGTDYEQYF
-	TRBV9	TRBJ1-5	CASSVVEDSNQPQHF
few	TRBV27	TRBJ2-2	CASSLSVSQSNTGELFF
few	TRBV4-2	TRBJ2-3	CASSTRGADTDTQYF
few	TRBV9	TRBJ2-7	CASSATVTSGSYEQYF
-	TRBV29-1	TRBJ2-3	CSVDGGRTTDTQYF
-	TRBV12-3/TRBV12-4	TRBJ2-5	CASSASRGSLGETQYF
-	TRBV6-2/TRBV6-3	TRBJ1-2	CASSSFGLAYGYTF
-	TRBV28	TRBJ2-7	CASSRWGGGHEQYF
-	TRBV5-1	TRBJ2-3	CASSLVGSGLGTDTQYF
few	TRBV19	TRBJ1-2	CASSTLDRYYGYTF
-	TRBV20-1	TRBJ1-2	CSARQGYGYTF
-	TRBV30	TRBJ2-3	CAHGTTGLPDTQYF
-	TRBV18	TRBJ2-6	CASSSQGAAGANVLTF
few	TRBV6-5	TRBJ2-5	CASSYVAGQETQYF
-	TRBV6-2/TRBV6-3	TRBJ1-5	CASSPHRVGNQPQHF
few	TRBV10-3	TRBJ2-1	CAISSGGREDEQFF
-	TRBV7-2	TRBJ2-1	CASSLRASGEQFF
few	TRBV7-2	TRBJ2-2	CASSPPGLAGATGELFF
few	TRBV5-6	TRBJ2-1	CASSLGGGANEQFF
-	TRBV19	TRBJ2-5	CASSIRGQETQYF
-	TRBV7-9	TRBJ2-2	CASSQEGVELFF
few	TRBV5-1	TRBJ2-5	CASSLETQEETQYF
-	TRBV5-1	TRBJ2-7	CASSSPEYREDPHHYEQYF
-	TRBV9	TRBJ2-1	CASSLSLGQGANEQFF
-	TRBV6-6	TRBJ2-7	CASSYSETGRYEQYF
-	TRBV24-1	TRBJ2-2	CATSDGGRGLANTGELFF
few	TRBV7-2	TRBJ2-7	CASSPNTRDKTYEQYF
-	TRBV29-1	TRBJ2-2	CSVRGQGSTGELFF
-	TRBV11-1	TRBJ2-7	CASSRVRGSPYEQYF
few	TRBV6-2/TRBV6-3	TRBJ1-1	CASSMVTGRPNTEAFF
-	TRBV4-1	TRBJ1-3	CASSQGVFRGSGNTIYF
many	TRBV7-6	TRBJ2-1	CASSLDRYNEQFF
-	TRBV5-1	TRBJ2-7	CASSLRPGAYEQYF
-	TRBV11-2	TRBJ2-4	CASSLPPVDIQYF
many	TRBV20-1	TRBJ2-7	CSARGTGAIEQYF
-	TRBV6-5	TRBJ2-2	CASSYILDARNTGELFF
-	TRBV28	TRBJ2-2	CASSLAGALTGELFF